This is a list of T cell receptor beta chains from one sample in a study of T cell clones after liver transplantation. Clones were read by immunoSEQ multiplex PCR, and TCRdb kept only the in-frame ones, dropping some. The sample has approximately 6,200 clones, about 80% seen once; the top ten hold approximately 13%. Specimen: CD8+ T cells from blood, collected 46 months after liver transplant. The source is a human patient who received a liver transplant. Some T cells may have originated in the graft donor. Each CDR3 is given with its conserved first and last residue. Fields, in order: J gene, D gene, V gene, clone size, CDR3 DNA, CDR3 protein. A D gene is named only where the DNA matches it firmly. Clone sizes are given selectively: once, few, many, or a class where the clone is expanded.

>TRBJ1-2|TRBD1|TRBV9|NA
TGTGCCAGCAGCCCCGGGGACAGGGTACTCTATGGCTACACCTTC
CASSPGDRVLYGYTF
>TRBJ2-7|TRBD1|TRBV7-9|once
TGTGCCAGCAGCTTAGACCCGACAGGGATATCCTACGAGCAGTACTTC
CASSLDPTGISYEQYF
>TRBJ2-5|NA|TRBV7-8|NA
TGTGCCAGCAGCTCCCCCCGGACATCCCAAGAGACCCAGTACTTC
CASSSPRTSQETQYF
>TRBJ2-3|TRBD1|TRBV28|NA
TGTGCCAGCACCCTTGGACAGGGGGCAACAGATACGCAGTATTTT
CASTLGQGATDTQYF
>TRBJ1-2|NA|TRBV7-9|NA
TGTGCCAGCAGCTCCTCGGGACAACCTAACTATGGCTACACCTTC
CASSSSGQPNYGYTF
>TRBJ2-7|NA|TRBV19|few
TGTGCCAGTAGTATATACAGTGCCTACTCCTCGTCCGACTCCTACGAGCAGTACTTC
CASSIYSAYSSSDSYEQYF
>TRBJ1-2|NA|TRBV9|NA
TGTGCCAGCAGCGTGACCAGCAGAGTGGAATTAACTAACTATGGCTACACCTTC
CASSVTSRVELTNYGYTF
>TRBJ2-3|NA|TRBV30|NA
TGTGCCTCCTCGTTGCCCTATGTGGGCACAGATACGCAGTATTTT
CASSLPYVGTDTQYF
>TRBJ1-3|NA|TRBV15|NA
TGTGCCACCAGCAGAGTACCTGGCTCTGGAAACACCATATATTTT
CATSRVPGSGNTIYF
>TRBJ2-3|NA|TRBV5-1|NA
TGCGCCAGCAGCTTGGACGGGGGGCGCACAGATACGCAGTATTTT
CASSLDGGRTDTQYF
>TRBJ2-1|TRBD2|TRBV2|large
TGTGCCGGCAGCTCCCCTAGCGGGAGTAACAATGAGCAGTTCTTC
CAGSSPSGSNNEQFF
>TRBJ2-7|TRBD2|TRBV5-4|NA
TGTGCCAGCAGTCATATTAGCGGGATGGCCTCCTACGAGCAGTACTTC
CASSHISGMASYEQYF
>TRBJ2-1|NA|TRBV11-3|NA
TGTGCCAGCAGCTCTCGTAATGGGGGGACGCATGAGCAGTTCTTC
CASSSRNGGTHEQFF
>TRBJ2-1|TRBD2|TRBV27|NA
TGTGCCAGCAGTTCGATTGGGACTAGCGGGCCTTACAATGAGCAGTTCTTC
CASSSIGTSGPYNEQFF
>TRBJ1-1|NA|TRBV30|once
TGTGCCTCACAGTTGAACACTGAAGCTTTCTTT
CASQLNTEAFF
>TRBJ2-7|NA|TRBV27|NA
TGTGCCAGCAGTTACCAGGTCTCCTACGAGCAGTACTTC
CASSYQVSYEQYF
>TRBJ1-1|TRBD1|TRBV9|NA
TGTGCCAGCAGCATGGGAGGGACAGGGAGCACTGAAGCTTTCTTT
CASSMGGTGSTEAFF
>TRBJ1-4|NA|TRBV6-5|few
TGTGCCAGCAGTTACGGCTCTAGGGTAAAACTGTTTTTT
CASSYGSRVKLFF
>TRBJ1-5|NA|TRBV27|few
TGTGCCAGCAGTTATCAGGGTAATCAGCCCCAGCATTTT
CASSYQGNQPQHF
>TRBJ2-3|NA|TRBV4-2|few
TGTGCCAGCAGCCAGGCGGAGGTCACAGATACGCAGTATTTT
CASSQAEVTDTQYF
>TRBJ1-1|NA|TRBV28|NA
TGTGCCACCCGACAGGTCGGGAACACTGAAGCTTTCTTT
CATRQVGNTEAFF
>TRBJ1-2|TRBD1|TRBV7-6|NA
TGTGCCAGCAGCGCCCGGACAGGGTGGGGGTATGGCTACACCTTC
CASSARTGWGYGYTF
>TRBJ1-5|NA|TRBV19|few
TGTGCCAGTAGTATCAGTGACCTGGCTCAGCCCCAGCATTTT
CASSISDLAQPQHF
>TRBJ1-2|TRBD1|TRBV4-1|few
TGCGCCAGCAGCCATTCGACAGGGGCCGTTTATGGCTACACCTTC
CASSHSTGAVYGYTF
>TRBJ1-5|NA|TRBV11-2|NA
TGTGCCAGCAGCGTGGGACAAATTAGCAATCAGCCCCAGCATTTT
CASSVGQISNQPQHF
>TRBJ1-4|NA|TRBV9|NA
TGTGCCAGCAGCGTATCCAGGGGAGCAAATGAAAAACTGTTTTTT
CASSVSRGANEKLFF
>TRBJ2-7|TRBD2|TRBV28|NA
TGTGCCAGCACCTCTACGGGGGGCTCCTACGAGCAGTACTTC
CASTSTGGSYEQYF
>TRBJ2-7|TRBD2|TRBV4-3|NA
TGCGCCAGCAGCCTTGGGAGGAGCGGGACCTACGAGCAGTACTTC
CASSLGRSGTYEQYF
>TRBJ1-2|TRBD1|TRBV27|NA
TGTGCCAGCAGTCGGAGGGGGCCCAGTAACTATGGCTACACCTTC
CASSRRGPSNYGYTF
>TRBJ2-1|TRBD2|TRBV27|NA
TGTGCCAGCAGTTTCCGTCCGGGACTAGCGGGAGAGAATGAGCAGTTCTTC
CASSFRPGLAGENEQFF
>TRBJ1-1|NA|TRBV27|NA
TGTGCCAGCAGTTTAATTGGGTTAGGTATGAACACTGAAGCTTTCTTT
CASSLIGLGMNTEAFF